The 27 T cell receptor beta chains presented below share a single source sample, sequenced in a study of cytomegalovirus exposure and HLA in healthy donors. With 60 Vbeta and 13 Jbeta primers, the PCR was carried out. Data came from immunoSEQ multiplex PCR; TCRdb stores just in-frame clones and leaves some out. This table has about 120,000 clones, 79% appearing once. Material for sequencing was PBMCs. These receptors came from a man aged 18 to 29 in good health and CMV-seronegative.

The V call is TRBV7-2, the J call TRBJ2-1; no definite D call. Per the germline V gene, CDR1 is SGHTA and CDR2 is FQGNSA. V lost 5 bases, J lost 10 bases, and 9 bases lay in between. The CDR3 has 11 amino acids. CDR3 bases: TGTGCCAGCAGCGCCGCGAGCGAGCAGTTCTTC. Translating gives CASSAASEQFF.

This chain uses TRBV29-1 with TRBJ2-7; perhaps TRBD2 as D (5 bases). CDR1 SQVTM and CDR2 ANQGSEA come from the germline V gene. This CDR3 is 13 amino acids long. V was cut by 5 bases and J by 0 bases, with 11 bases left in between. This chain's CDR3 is CSVMRETSYEQYF. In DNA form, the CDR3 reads TGCAGCGTTATGAGGGAGACCTCCTACGAGCAGTACTTC.

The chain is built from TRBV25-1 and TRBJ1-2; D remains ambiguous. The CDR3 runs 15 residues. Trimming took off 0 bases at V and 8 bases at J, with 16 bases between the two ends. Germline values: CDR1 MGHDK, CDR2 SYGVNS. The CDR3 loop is CASSEYYRGPSGYTF. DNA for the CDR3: TGTGCCAGCAGTGAATACTATCGCGGCCCATCGGGCTACACCTTC.

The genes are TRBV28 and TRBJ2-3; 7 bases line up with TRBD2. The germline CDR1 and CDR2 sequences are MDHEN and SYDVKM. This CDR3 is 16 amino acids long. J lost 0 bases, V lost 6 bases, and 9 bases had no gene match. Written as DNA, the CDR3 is TGTGCCAGCAGCCCCTTCTGGGGGGGAAGCACAGATACGCAGTATTTT. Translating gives CASSPFWGGSTDTQYF.

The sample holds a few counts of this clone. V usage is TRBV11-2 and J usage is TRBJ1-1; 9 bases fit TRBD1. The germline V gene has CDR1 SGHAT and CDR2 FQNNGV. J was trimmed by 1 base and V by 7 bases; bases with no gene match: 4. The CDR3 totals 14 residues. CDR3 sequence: CASKVDRGNTEAFF. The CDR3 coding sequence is TGTGCCAGCAAGGTGGACAGGGGGAACACTGAAGCTTTCTTT.

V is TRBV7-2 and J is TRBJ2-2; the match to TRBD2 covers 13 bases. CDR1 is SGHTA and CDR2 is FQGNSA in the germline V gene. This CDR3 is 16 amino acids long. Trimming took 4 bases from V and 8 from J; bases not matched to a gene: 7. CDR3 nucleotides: TGTGCCAGCAGCTCCGGTCGGACTAGCGGGAGAGGGGAGCTGTTTTTT. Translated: CASSSGRTSGRGELFF.

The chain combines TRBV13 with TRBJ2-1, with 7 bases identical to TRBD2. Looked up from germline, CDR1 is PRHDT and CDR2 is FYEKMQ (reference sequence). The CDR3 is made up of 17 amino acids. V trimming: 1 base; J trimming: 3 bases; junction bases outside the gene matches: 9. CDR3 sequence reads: CASSLEEGSSGYNEQFF. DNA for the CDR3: TGTGCCAGCAGCTTAGAAGAGGGTTCTAGCGGCTACAATGAGCAGTTCTTC.

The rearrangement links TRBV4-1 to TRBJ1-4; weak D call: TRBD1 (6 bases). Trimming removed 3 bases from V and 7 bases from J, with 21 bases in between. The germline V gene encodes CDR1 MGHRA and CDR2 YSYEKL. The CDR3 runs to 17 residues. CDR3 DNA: TGCGCCAGCAGCCACGGGGGATTGGGGGGGGCAGTTGAAAAACTGTTTTTT. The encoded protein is CASSHGGLGGAVEKLFF.

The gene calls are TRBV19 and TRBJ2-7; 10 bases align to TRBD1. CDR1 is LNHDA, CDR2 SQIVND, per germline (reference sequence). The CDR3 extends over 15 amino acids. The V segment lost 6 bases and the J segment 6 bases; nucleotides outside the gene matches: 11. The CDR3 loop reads CASSQNRDRGGEQYF. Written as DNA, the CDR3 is TGTGCCAGTAGCCAAAACCGGGACAGGGGTGGCGAGCAGTACTTC.

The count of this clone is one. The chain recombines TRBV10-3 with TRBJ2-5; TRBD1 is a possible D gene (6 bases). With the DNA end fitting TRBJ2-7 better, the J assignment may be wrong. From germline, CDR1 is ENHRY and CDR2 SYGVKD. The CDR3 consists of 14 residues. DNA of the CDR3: TGTGCCATCAGTCGAAAGTCGGACAGTGACGAGCAGTACTTC. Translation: CAISRKSDSDEQYF.

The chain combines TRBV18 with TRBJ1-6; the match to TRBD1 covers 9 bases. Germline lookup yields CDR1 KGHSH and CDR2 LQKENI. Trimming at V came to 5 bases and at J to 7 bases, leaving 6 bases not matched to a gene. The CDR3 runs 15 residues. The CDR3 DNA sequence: TGTGCCAGCTCAGAGTACAGGGGGCCGAATTCACCCCTCCACTTT. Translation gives CASSEYRGPNSPLHF.

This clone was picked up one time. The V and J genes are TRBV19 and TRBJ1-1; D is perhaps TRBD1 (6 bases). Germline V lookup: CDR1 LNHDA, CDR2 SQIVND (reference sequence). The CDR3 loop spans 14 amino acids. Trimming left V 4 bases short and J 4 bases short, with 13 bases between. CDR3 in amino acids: CASSTNRVGTEAFF. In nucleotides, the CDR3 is TGTGCCAGTAGTACCAACAGGGTTGGCACTGAAGCTTTCTTT.

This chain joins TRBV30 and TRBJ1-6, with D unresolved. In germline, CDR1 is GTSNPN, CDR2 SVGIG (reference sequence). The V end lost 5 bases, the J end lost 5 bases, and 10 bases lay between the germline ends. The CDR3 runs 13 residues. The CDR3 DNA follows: TGTGCCTGGTCGACACTAGATAATTCACCCCTCCACTTT. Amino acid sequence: CAWSTLDNSPLHF.

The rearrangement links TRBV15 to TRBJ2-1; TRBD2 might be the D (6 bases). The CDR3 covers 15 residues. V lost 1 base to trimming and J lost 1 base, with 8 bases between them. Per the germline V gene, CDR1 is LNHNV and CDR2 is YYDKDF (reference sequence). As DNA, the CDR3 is TGTGCCACCAGCAGAGCGGGGGTATCCTACAATGAGCAGTTCTTC. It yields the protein CATSRAGVSYNEQFF.

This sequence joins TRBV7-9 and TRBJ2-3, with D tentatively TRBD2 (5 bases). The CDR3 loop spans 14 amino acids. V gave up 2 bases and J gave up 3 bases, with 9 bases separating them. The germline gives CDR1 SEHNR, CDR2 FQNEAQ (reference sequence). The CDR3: CASSLIPGTDTQYF. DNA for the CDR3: TGTGCCAGCAGCTTAATTCCGGGGACAGATACGCAGTATTTT.

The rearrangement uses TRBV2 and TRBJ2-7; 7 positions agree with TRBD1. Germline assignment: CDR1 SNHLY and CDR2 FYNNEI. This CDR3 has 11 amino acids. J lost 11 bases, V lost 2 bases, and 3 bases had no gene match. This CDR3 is CASSERGGEYF. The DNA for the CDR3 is TGTGCCAGCAGTGAAAGAGGGGGCGAGTACTTC.

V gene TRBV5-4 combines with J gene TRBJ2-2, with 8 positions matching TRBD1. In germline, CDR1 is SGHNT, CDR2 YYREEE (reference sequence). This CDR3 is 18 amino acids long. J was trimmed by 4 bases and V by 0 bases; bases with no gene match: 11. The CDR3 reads CASSLDGRTGYSTGELFF. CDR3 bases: TGTGCCAGCAGCTTGGACGGTAGGACAGGGTACTCCACCGGGGAGCTGTTTTTT.

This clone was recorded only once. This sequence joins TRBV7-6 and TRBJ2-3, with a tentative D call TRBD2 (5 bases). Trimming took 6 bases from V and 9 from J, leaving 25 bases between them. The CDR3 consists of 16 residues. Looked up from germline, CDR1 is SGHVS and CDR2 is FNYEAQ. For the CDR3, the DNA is TGTGCCAGCAGTGACGGTAGCACTAGTGGCCTGGGGACGCAGTATTTT. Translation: CASSDGSTSGLGTQYF.

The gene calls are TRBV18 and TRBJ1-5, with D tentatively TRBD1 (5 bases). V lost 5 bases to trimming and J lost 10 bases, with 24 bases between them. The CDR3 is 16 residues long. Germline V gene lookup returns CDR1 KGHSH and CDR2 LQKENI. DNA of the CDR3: TGTGCCAGCTCAACAGCTGCCGGGACCCGGGGGGGTCCCCAGCATTTT. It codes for CASSTAAGTRGGPQHF.

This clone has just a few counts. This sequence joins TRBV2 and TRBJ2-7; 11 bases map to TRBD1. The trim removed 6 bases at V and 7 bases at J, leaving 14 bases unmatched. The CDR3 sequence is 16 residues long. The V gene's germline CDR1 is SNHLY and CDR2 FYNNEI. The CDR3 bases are TGTGCCAGCAGAACCCTCCGAGGACAGGGGGCGCGTGAGCAGTACTTC. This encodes CASRTLRGQGAREQYF.

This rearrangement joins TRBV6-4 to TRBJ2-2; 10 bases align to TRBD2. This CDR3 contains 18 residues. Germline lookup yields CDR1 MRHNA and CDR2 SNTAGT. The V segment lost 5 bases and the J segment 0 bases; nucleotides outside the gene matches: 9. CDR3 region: CASSSHTLAGANTGELFF. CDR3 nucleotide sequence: TGTGCCAGCAGTTCTCATACTCTAGCGGGAGCGAACACCGGGGAGCTGTTTTTT.

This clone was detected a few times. Written as DNA, the CDR3 is TGCGCCAGCAGCCAAGTGATACAGGAAGAAAAACTGTTTTTT. It specifies CASSQVIQEEKLFF. The chain is built from TRBV4-1 and TRBJ1-4; tentatively, D is TRBD1 (5 bases). Trimming shortened V by 1 base and J by 8 bases, and 11 bases separated the two germline ends. Germline CDR1 MGHRA, CDR2 YSYEKL. This CDR3 has 14 amino acids.

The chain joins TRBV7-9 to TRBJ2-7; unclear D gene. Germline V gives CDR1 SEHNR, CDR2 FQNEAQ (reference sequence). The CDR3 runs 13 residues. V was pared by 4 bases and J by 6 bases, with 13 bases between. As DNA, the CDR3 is TGTGCCAGCAGCTCCAGAAACGGGTCCGAGCAGTACTTC. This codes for CASSSRNGSEQYF.

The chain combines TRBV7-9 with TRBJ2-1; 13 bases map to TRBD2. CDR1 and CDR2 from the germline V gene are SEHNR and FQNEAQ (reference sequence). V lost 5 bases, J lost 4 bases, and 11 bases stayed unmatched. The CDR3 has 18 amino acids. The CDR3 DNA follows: TGTGCCAGCAGCCAAAAAATAAGACTAGCGGGAGGTTACAATGAGCAGTTCTTC. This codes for CASSQKIRLAGGYNEQFF.

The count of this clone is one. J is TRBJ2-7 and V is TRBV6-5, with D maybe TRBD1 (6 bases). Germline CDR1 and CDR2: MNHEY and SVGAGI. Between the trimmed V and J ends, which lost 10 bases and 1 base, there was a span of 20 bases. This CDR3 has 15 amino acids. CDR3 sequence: CATNARQDASYEQYF. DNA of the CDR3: TGTGCCACTAATGCCCGACAGGACGCATCCTACGAGCAGTACTTC.

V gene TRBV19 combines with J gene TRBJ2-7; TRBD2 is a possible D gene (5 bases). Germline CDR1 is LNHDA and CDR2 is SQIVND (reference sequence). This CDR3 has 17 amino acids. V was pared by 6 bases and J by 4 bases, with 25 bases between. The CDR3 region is CASSGDLGPRSKYEQYF. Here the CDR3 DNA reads TGTGCCAGTAGCGGGGATCTGGGCCCCCGATCAAAATACGAGCAGTACTTC.

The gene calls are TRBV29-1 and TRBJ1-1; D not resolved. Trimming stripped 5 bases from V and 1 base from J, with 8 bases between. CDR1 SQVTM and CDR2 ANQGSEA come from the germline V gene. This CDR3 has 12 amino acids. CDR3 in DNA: TGCAGCGTTAAATACGGGAACACTGAAGCTTTCTTT. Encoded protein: CSVKYGNTEAFF. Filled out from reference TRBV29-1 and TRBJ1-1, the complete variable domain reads SAVISQKPSRDICQRGTSLTIQCQVDSQVTMMFWYRQQPGQSLTLIATANQGSEATYESGFVIDKFPISRPNLTFSTLTVSNMSPEDSSIYLCSVKYGNTEAFFGQGTRLTVV.